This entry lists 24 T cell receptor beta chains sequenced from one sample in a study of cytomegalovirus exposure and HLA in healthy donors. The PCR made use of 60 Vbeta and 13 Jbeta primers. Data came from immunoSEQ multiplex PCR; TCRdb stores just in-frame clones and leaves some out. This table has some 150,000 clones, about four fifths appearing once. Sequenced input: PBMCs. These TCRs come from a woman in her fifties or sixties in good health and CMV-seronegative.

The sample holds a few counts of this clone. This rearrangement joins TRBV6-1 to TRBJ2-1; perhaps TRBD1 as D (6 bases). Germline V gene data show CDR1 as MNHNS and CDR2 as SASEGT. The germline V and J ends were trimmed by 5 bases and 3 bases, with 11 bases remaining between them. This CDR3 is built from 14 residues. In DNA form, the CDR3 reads TGTGCCAGCAGTCTACAGGGACGCTACAATGAGCAGTTCTTC. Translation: CASSLQGRYNEQFF.

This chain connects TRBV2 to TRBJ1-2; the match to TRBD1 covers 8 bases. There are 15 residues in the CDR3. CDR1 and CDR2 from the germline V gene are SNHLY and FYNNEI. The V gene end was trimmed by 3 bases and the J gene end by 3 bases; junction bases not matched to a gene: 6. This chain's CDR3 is CASSEQGAHHYGYTF. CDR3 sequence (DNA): TGTGCCAGCAGTGAGCAGGGGGCGCATCACTATGGCTACACCTTC.

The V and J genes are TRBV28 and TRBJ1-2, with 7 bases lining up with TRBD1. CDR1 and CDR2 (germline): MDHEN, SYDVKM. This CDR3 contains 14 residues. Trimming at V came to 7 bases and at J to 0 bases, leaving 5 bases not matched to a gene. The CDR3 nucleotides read TGTGCCAGCATTGACAGGGCAGCTAACTATGGCTACACCTTC. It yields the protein CASIDRAANYGYTF.

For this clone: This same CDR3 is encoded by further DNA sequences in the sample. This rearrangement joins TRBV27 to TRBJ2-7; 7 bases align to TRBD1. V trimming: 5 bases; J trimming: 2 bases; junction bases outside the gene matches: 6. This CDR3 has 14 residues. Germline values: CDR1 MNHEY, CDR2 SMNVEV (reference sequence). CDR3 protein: CASSPRTGAYEQYF. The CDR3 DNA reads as TGTGCCAGCAGTCCCCGGACAGGAGCCTACGAGCAGTACTTC.

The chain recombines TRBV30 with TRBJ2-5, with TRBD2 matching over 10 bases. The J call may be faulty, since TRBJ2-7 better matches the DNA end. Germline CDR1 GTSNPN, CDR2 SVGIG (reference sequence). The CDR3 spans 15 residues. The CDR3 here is CAWSVELAGSSEQYF. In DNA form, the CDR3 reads TGTGCCTGGAGTGTCGAACTAGCGGGATCTTCCGAGCAGTACTTC.

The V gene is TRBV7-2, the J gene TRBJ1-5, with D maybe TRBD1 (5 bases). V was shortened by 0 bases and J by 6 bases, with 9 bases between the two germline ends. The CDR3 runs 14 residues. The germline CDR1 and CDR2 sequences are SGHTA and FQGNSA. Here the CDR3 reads CASSLAPGVQPQHF. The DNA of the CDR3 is TGTGCCAGCAGCTTAGCCCCGGGGGTTCAGCCCCAGCATTTT.

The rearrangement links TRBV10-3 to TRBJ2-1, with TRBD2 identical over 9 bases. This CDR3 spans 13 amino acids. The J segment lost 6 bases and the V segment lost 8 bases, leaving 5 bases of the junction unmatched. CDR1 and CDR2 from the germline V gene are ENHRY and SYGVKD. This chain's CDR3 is CAIGGLAVNEQFF. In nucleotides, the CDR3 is TGTGCCATCGGGGGACTAGCTGTCAATGAGCAGTTCTTC.

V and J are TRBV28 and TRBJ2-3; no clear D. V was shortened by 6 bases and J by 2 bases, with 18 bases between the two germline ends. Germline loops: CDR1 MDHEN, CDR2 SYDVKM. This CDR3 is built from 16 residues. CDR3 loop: CASSPRPGGLTDTQYF. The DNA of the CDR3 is TGTGCCAGCAGCCCCCGCCCCGGCGGTCTCACAGATACGCAGTATTTT.

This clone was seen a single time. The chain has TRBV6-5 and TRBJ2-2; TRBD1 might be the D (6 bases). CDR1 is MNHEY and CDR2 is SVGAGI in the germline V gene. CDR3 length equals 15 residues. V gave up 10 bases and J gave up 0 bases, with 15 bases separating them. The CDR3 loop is CATTRQDPNTGELFF. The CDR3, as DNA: TGTGCCACCACTAGACAGGACCCGAACACCGGGGAGCTGTTTTTT.

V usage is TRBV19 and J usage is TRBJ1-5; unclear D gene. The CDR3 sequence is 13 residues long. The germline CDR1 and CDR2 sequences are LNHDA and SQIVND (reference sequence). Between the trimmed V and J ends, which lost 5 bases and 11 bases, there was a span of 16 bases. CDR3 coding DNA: TGTGCCAGTAGTGGGTCTGCTTCGGGATCCCAGCATTTT. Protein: CASSGSASGSQHF.

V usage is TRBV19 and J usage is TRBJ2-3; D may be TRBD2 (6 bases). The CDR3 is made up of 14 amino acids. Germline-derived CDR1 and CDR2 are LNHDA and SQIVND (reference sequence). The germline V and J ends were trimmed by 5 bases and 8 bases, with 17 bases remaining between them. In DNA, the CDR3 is TGTGCCAGTAGTCACCAGGGAGGTGGGGGTACGCAGTATTTT. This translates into CASSHQGGGGTQYF.

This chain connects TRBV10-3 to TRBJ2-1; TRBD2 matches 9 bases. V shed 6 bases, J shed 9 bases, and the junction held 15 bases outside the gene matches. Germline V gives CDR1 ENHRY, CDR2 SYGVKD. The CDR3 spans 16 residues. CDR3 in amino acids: CAISLGGAGGPGEQFF. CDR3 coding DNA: TGTGCCATCAGCCTTGGGGGTGCGGGAGGGCCAGGTGAGCAGTTCTTC.

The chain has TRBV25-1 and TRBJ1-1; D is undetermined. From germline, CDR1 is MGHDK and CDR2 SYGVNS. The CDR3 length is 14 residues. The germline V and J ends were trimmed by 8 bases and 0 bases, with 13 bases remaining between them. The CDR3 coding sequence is TGTGCCAGCTGCTGGCGGTCAATGAACACTGAAGCTTTCTTT. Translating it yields CASCWRSMNTEAFF. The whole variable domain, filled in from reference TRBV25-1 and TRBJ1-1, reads EADIYQTPRYLVIGTGKKITLECSQTMGHDKMYWYQQDPGMELHLIHYSYGVNSTEKGDLSSESTVSRIRTEHFPLTLESARPSHTSQYLCASCWRSMNTEAFFGQGTRLTVV.

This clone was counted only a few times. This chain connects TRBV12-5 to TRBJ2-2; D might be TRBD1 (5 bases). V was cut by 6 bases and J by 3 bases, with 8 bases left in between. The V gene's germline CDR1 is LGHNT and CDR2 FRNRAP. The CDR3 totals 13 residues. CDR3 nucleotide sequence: TGTGCTAGTGGGGGGCGGTACACCGGGGAGCTGTTTTTT. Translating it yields CASGGRYTGELFF.

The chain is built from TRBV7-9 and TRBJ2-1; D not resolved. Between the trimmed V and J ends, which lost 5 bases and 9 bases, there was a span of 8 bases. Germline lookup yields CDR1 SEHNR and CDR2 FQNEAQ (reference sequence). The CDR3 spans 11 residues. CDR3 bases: TGTGCCAGCAGCCCCGGCGGTGAGCAGTTCTTC. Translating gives CASSPGGEQFF.

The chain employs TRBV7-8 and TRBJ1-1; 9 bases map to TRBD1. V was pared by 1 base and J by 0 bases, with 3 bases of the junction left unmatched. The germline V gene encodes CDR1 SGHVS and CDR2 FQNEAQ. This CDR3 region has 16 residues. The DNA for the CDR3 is TGTGCCAGCAGCTTAGACAGGGGGCAGGTGAACACTGAAGCTTTCTTT. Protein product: CASSLDRGQVNTEAFF.

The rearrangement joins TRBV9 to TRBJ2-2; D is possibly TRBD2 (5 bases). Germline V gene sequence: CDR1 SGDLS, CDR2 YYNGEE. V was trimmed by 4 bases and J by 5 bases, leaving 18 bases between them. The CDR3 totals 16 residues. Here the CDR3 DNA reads TGTGCCAGCAGCCAAAATCCGAGGGTGGAAACCGGGGAGCTGTTTTTT. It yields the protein CASSQNPRVETGELFF. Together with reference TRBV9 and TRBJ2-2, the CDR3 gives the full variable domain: DSGVTQTPKHLITATGQRVTLRCSPRSGDLSVYWYQQSLDQGLQFLIQYYNGEERAKGNILERFSAQQFPDLHSELNLSSLELGDSALYFCASSQNPRVETGELFFGEGSRLTVL.

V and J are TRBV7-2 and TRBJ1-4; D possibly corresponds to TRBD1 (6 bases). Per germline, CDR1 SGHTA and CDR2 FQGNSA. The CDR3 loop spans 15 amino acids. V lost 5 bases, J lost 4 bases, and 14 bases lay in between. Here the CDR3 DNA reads TGTGCCAGCAGCCTCCTCGGACAGTTTAATGAAAAACTGTTTTTT. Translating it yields CASSLLGQFNEKLFF.

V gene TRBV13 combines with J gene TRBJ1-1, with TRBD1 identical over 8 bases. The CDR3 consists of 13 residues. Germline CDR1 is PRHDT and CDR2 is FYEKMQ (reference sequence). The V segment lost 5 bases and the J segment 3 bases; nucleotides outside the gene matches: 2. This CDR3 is CASSQGADTEAFF. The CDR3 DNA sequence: TGTGCCAGCAGCCAGGGGGCGGACACTGAAGCTTTCTTT.

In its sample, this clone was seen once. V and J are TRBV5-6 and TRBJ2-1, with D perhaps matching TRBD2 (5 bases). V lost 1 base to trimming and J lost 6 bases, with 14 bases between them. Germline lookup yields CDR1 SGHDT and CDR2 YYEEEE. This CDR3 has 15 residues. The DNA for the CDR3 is TGTGCCAGCAGCTTGAGTACTAGTGAAATCAATGAGCAGTTCTTC. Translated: CASSLSTSEINEQFF.

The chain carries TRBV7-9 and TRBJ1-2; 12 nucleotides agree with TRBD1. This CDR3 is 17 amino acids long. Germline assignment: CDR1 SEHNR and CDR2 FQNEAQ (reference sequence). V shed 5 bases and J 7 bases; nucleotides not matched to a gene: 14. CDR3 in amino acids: CASSHSGTGGFVSGYTF. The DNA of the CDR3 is TGTGCCAGCAGCCACTCCGGGACAGGGGGCTTTGTCAGTGGCTACACCTTC.

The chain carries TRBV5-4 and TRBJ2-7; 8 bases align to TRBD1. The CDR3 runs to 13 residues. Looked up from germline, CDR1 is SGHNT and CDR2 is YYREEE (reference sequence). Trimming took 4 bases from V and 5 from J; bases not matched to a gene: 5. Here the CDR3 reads CASSGVDRDEQYF. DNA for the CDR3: TGTGCCAGCAGCGGAGTGGACAGGGACGAGCAGTACTTC.

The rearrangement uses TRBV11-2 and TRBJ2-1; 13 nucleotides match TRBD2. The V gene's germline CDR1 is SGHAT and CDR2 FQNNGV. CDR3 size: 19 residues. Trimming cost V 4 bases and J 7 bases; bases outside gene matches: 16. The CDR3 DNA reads TGTGCCAGCAGCTCCACACCTAAGATACTAGCGGGGGGGTATAATGAGCAGTTCTTC. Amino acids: CASSSTPKILAGGYNEQFF.

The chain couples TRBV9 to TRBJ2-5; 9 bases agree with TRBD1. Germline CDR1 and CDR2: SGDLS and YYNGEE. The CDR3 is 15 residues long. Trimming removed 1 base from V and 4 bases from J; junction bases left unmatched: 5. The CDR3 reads CASSVKQGASETQYF. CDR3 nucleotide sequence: TGTGCCAGCAGCGTAAAACAGGGGGCTTCAGAGACCCAGTACTTC.